The present entry profiles one TCR beta chain with its context. Seattle-derived patients entered the study during active infection and were followed longitudinally. Looked up from germline, CDR1 is LNHDA and CDR2 is SQIVND (reference sequence). Trimming left V 3 bases short and J 4 bases short, with 16 bases between. The CDR3 loop spans 16 amino acids. In the source study's methods: Scientists estimated how many nucleated cells there were by amplifying reference gene primers. The method was immunoSEQ multiplex PCR; TCRdb's version includes in-frame clones alone and lacks a portion of them. The D gene and trimming were derived from the DNA, and the V and J assignments and clone size from that table. The sample carries about 410,000 clones, approximately 89% recorded once. The data derive from a study of blood T cell repertoires in COVID-19. Study-level background: The samples span acute and convalescent COVID-19 from the United States, Italy and Spain.

Sequences were obtained from peripheral blood. The chain combines TRBV19 with TRBJ2-1; tentatively, D is TRBD1 (6 bases). The source is a woman aged 40 to 50 with COVID-19, enrolled during active disease. The CDR3 nucleotides read TGTGCCAGTAGTATTACCGCGGCAGGGGAATACAATGAGCAGTTCTTC. Encoded protein: CASSITAAGEYNEQFF.